This record looks at one TCR beta chain sequence and its context. This entry belongs to a study of T-cell reconstitution after alpha-beta-depleted transplantation in children. The CDR3 has 15 amino acids. Trimming stripped 5 bases from V and 1 base from J, with 12 bases between. The V gene's germline CDR1 is SNHLY and CDR2 FYNNEI. Library preparation (for TCRbeta) was performed with unique molecular identifiers. TCRdb fed the PCR reads into MiXCR, producing one record per CDR3 protein. Among about 610,000 distinct CDR3 sequences, around 27% were seen once, and the ten largest hold 35% to 40%. The sequence came from a boy less than two years old with Wiskott-Aldrich syndrome, due to receive a stem cell transplant. Material: PBMCs, obtained before TCRalphabeta/CD19-depleted stem cell transplant. The rearrangement links TRBV2 to TRBJ2-1; unclear D gene. DNA of the CDR3: TGTGCCAGCAGTAAAAACCCTGGATCCTACAATGAGCAGTTCTTC. Encoded protein: CASSKNPGSYNEQFF.